This TCR beta chain was identified in a study of blood T cell repertoires in COVID-19. Overall study context: Acute and convalescent COVID-19 samples came from the United States, Italy and Spain.

CDR3 length equals 12 residues. Trimming cost V 11 bases and J 10 bases; bases outside gene matches: 4. Germline V gives CDR1 LNHDA, CDR2 SQIVND (reference sequence). Method: immunoSEQ multiplex PCR; TCRdb's copy keeps in-frame clones and lacks some. The table lists tens of thousands of clones, about 80% of them singletons, with 10% to 15% in the top ten. This rearrangement joins TRBV19 to TRBJ2-1; 14 nucleotides agree with TRBD2. This receptor was identified in a human donor in a cohort sampled during active COVID-19. The sequenced sample consisted of peripheral blood. The CDR3 DNA follows: TGTGCCGCCGGACTAGCGGGGGGAGAGCAGTTCTTC. It is translated as CAAGLAGGEQFF.